This T cell receptor beta chain comes out of a study of blood T cell repertoires in COVID-19. In the study overall: COVID-19 samples from acute and convalescent phases originated in the United States, Italy and Spain.

This clone was recorded many times. CDR3 length equals 16 residues. The V gene's germline CDR1 is KGHSH and CDR2 LQKENI. V shed 6 bases and J 0 bases; nucleotides not matched to a gene: 10. The table came from immunoSEQ multiplex PCR; TCRdb's copy has only in-frame clones and leaves some out. Of approximately 120,000 clones listed, around three quarters were seen once; the top ten hold under 2.5%. The sample consisted of peripheral blood. The rearrangement links TRBV18 to TRBJ1-1; 7 positions match TRBD1. The clonotype was recovered from a woman in her 70s with acute or convalescent COVID-19. The CDR3: CASSQTGAGMNTEAFF. CDR3 in DNA: TGTGCCAGCTCCCAAACAGGGGCAGGCATGAACACTGAAGCTTTCTTT.